Listed below are T cell receptor beta chains from one sample, sequenced in a study of identical twins. In TCRdb, the 5' RACE reads were re-called with MiXCR into one record per CDR3 protein. The table has around 230,000 distinct CDR3 sequences, approximately 7.1% seen once. These same records also appear under a second study, on T cells expressing NK-cell markers.

The sequenced sample consisted of CD8+ T cells sorted from blood. The receptors were sampled from a woman aged 18-29 years in good health. The CDR3 runs from the conserved cysteine through the conserved F or W. The order of the fields is CDR3 DNA, CDR3 protein, V gene, J gene, clone size, D gene. D genes are given only for firm matches. Not all rows give a size; the values are once, few, many and, for expanded clones, a class.

CDR3nt: TGCAGCGTTGAGGGGTTCTATGGCTACACCTTC
CDR3aa: CSVEGFYGYTF
v_gene: TRBV29-1
j_gene: TRBJ1-2
abundance: few
d_gene: NA

CDR3nt: TGTGCCAGCAGCCCCGATTACACTGAAGCTTTCTTT
CDR3aa: CASSPDYTEAFF
v_gene: TRBV7-9
j_gene: TRBJ1-1
abundance: few
d_gene: NA

CDR3nt: TGCAGTGCTAGCCATTCGGTTGTTGGGACCACAAGCAATGAGCAGTTCTTC
CDR3aa: CSASHSVVGTTSNEQFF
v_gene: TRBV20-1
j_gene: TRBJ2-1
abundance: few
d_gene: NA

CDR3nt: TGCGCCAGCAGCTTGGCCATGCGACAGCCTCCCTACGAGCAGTACTTC
CDR3aa: CASSLAMRQPPYEQYF
v_gene: TRBV5-1
j_gene: TRBJ2-7
abundance: few
d_gene: NA

CDR3nt: TGCGCCAGCAGGCCCGGGCTAGCGGCCTACAATGAGCAGTTCTTC
CDR3aa: CASRPGLAAYNEQFF
v_gene: TRBV4-3
j_gene: TRBJ2-1
abundance: few
d_gene: TRBD2

CDR3nt: TGTGCCAGCAGCTATGACAGCTATAGCAATCAGCCCCAGCATTTT
CDR3aa: CASSYDSYSNQPQHF
v_gene: TRBV7-9
j_gene: TRBJ1-5
abundance: many
d_gene: NA

CDR3nt: TGTGCCAGCAGTCCCTACATCGGATTTAACTATGGCTACACCTTC
CDR3aa: CASSPYIGFNYGYTF
v_gene: TRBV6-1
j_gene: TRBJ1-2
abundance: few
d_gene: NA

CDR3nt: TGTGCCACCAGGGACGGAGATGAGCAGTTCTTC
CDR3aa: CATRDGDEQFF
v_gene: TRBV6-1
j_gene: TRBJ2-1
abundance: NA
d_gene: NA

CDR3nt: TGTGCCAGCAGTTTAGGGGTTTTCGACAATGAGCAGTTCTTC
CDR3aa: CASSLGVFDNEQFF
v_gene: TRBV12-3/TRBV12-4
j_gene: TRBJ2-1
abundance: few
d_gene: NA

CDR3nt: TGTGCCGGGACTAGCGCGAACACCGGGGAGCTGTTTTTT
CDR3aa: CAGTSANTGELFF
v_gene: TRBV6-2/TRBV6-3
j_gene: TRBJ2-2
abundance: NA
d_gene: TRBD2

CDR3nt: TGTGCCAGCATAAGCATGAACACTGAAGCTTTCTTT
CDR3aa: CASISMNTEAFF
v_gene: TRBV3-1
j_gene: TRBJ1-1
abundance: many
d_gene: NA

CDR3nt: TGTGCCTGGTGGAGTGTAGGGCTCTACGAGCAGTACTTC
CDR3aa: CAWWSVGLYEQYF
v_gene: TRBV30
j_gene: TRBJ2-7
abundance: NA
d_gene: NA

CDR3nt: TGTGCCAGCAGCCCCTGGGACAGGGAGACTGAAGCTTTCTTT
CDR3aa: CASSPWDRETEAFF
v_gene: TRBV3-1
j_gene: TRBJ1-1
abundance: few
d_gene: TRBD1

CDR3nt: TGTGCCAGCAGCTTAGTCGCCGGTCCCGATGAAAAACTGTTTTTT
CDR3aa: CASSLVAGPDEKLFF
v_gene: TRBV7-9
j_gene: TRBJ1-4
abundance: NA
d_gene: NA

CDR3nt: TGTGCCAGTAGTATAGCAGGGAGAATGAACACTGAAGCTTTCTTT
CDR3aa: CASSIAGRMNTEAFF
v_gene: TRBV19
j_gene: TRBJ1-1
abundance: NA
d_gene: NA

CDR3nt: TGTGCCAGCAGTCCTCGGACAGGGAGATACACCGGGGAGCTGTTTTTT
CDR3aa: CASSPRTGRYTGELFF
v_gene: TRBV12-3/TRBV12-4
j_gene: TRBJ2-2
abundance: few
d_gene: TRBD1

CDR3nt: TGTGCCAGCAGTTACTCCGTTCGAAGCGGGAGCATGGGTGAGCAGTTCTTC
CDR3aa: CASSYSVRSGSMGEQFF
v_gene: TRBV6-2/TRBV6-3
j_gene: TRBJ2-1
abundance: few
d_gene: TRBD2

CDR3nt: TGTGCCAGCAGTCAAAGTACTAACTATGGCTACACCTTC
CDR3aa: CASSQSTNYGYTF
v_gene: TRBV7-2
j_gene: TRBJ1-2
abundance: many
d_gene: NA

CDR3nt: TGTGCCAGCAGCTTAGTTGGGGACTCCTACTACGAGCAGTACTTC
CDR3aa: CASSLVGDSYYEQYF
v_gene: TRBV11-2
j_gene: TRBJ2-7
abundance: few
d_gene: NA

CDR3nt: TGTGCCAGCAGCCGACCCGGGACCCGCGGGGGTGGTACTGAAGCTTTCTTT
CDR3aa: CASSRPGTRGGGTEAFF
v_gene: TRBV6-2/TRBV6-3
j_gene: TRBJ1-1
abundance: few
d_gene: NA

CDR3nt: TGTGCCAGCAGTGATTTCAGGGAGATGGAGGGATCACCCCTCCACTTT
CDR3aa: CASSDFREMEGSPLHF
v_gene: TRBV2
j_gene: TRBJ1-6
abundance: many
d_gene: NA

CDR3nt: TGTGCCAGCAGTTGGCAGGGGGGCCATGTTGGCTACACCTTC
CDR3aa: CASSWQGGHVGYTF
v_gene: TRBV6-5
j_gene: TRBJ1-2
abundance: many
d_gene: TRBD1

CDR3nt: TGTGCCAGCAGTACTCCCCCAGATACGCAGTATTTT
CDR3aa: CASSTPPDTQYF
v_gene: TRBV12-3/TRBV12-4
j_gene: TRBJ2-3
abundance: many
d_gene: NA

CDR3nt: TGTGCCAGTTCCCGGGGCGACGGGACCGGGGAGCTGTTTTTT
CDR3aa: CASSRGDGTGELFF
v_gene: TRBV2
j_gene: TRBJ2-2
abundance: many
d_gene: NA

CDR3nt: TGTGCCAGCACCGCCCAGGAGTGGAGGGATGAGCAGTTCTTC
CDR3aa: CASTAQEWRDEQFF
v_gene: TRBV9
j_gene: TRBJ2-1
abundance: few
d_gene: NA

CDR3nt: TGTGCCAGCTCCCCTCCTCAGGGGGCGGCTGAAGCTTTCTTT
CDR3aa: CASSPPQGAAEAFF
v_gene: TRBV18
j_gene: TRBJ1-1
abundance: many
d_gene: TRBD1

CDR3nt: TGCAGTGCTCGGGACTACAGAAACTACAATGAGCAGTTCTTC
CDR3aa: CSARDYRNYNEQFF
v_gene: TRBV20-1
j_gene: TRBJ2-1
abundance: medium-sized
d_gene: TRBD2

CDR3nt: TGTGCCAGCAGTGAATCACTACAGAGAGGGGGCCACGGGGAGCTGTTTTTT
CDR3aa: CASSESLQRGGHGELFF
v_gene: TRBV6-1
j_gene: TRBJ2-2
abundance: NA
d_gene: TRBD1

CDR3nt: TGTGCCAGCAGTTACTCGTCCGAGCAGTACTTC
CDR3aa: CASSYSSEQYF
v_gene: TRBV6-2/TRBV6-3
j_gene: TRBJ2-7
abundance: many
d_gene: NA